The 30 T cell receptor beta chains below come from one sample, sequenced in a study of CXCR3-negative and CXCR3-positive naive CD8 T cells. The antigens of these receptors remain unknown. Study-level results: Relative to CXCR3-negative naive cells, CXCR3-positive naive cells had more hydrophobic TRB CDR3s.

All TRB cDNA libraries came from 5' RACE performed with UMI labels. TCRdb reprocessed the 5' RACE reads and reports one entry per CDR3 protein, with no DNA. The sample is made up of 150,000 to 180,000 distinct CDR3 sequences, and the top ten hold nearly 0.5% of it. Sequencing was done on a sample of naive CXCR3+ CD8+ T cells from blood. As for subset: CD45RO-CCR7+CD27+CD95- naive CD8+ T cells expressing CXCR3 (TNR3+). These receptors were obtained from a human donor in good health. Some clones in this sample may be carry-over from other donors' samples.

The CDR3: CASSLGRTEDYYNEQFF. V gene TRBV5-6 combines with J gene TRBJ2-1. This CDR3 region has 17 residues. Germline V gives CDR1 SGHDT, CDR2 YYEEEE. The full variable domain, rest sourced from reference TRBV5-6 and TRBJ2-1, is DAGVTQSPTHLIKTRGQQVTLRCSPKSGHDTVSWYQQALGQGPQFIFQYYEEEERQRGNFPDRFSGHQFPNYSSELNVNALLLGDSALYLCASSLGRTEDYYNEQFFGPGTRLTVL.

The rearrangement uses TRBV7-9 and TRBJ2-1. The CDR3 extends over 16 amino acids. Germline CDR1 SEHNR, CDR2 FQNEAQ (reference sequence). The chain's CDR3 is CASSLGAGSVYNEQFF.

This CDR3 is CASSSPGRSLETQYF. This chain uses TRBV27 with TRBJ2-5; without DNA, the TCRdb call of TRBD2 cannot be checked. The CDR3 loop spans 15 amino acids. CDR1 is MNHEY, CDR2 SMNVEV, per germline (reference sequence).

The chain combines TRBV21-1 with TRBJ2-3; TCRdb gives TRBD2 as the D gene, but with no DNA this cannot be confirmed. TRBV21-1 is listed as a pseudogene. The CDR3 contains 14 residues. CDR3 in amino acids: CASSRLAGAGTQYF.

The V and J genes are TRBV5-1 and TRBJ2-7; the D gene TCRdb calls, TRBD1, cannot be checked with no DNA. This CDR3 spans 14 amino acids. Germline values: CDR1 SGHRS, CDR2 YFSETQ. The CDR3 loop reads CASSWGTASYEQYF.

The V gene is TRBV28, the J gene TRBJ2-7; TCRdb lists TRBD2, though no DNA is available to test this call. Per germline, CDR1 MDHEN and CDR2 SYDVKM. The CDR3 sequence is 12 residues long. The CDR3 is CASTTGRDEQYF.

V gene TRBV20-1 combines with J gene TRBJ2-7; TCRdb's D call, TRBD1, is unchecked because there is no DNA. The CDR3 consists of 14 residues. Germline V gene data show CDR1 as DFQATT and CDR2 as SNEGSKA (reference sequence). This CDR3 reads CSANPGTEHYEQYF.

The V and J genes are TRBV24-1 and TRBJ2-1; TCRdb reports TRBD1, a call that lacks DNA to check it against. CDR1 and CDR2 (germline): KGHDR, SFDVKD. This CDR3 has 17 amino acids. CDR3 amino acids: CATSDFTQGVGNNEQFF.

The genes are TRBV2 and TRBJ2-7; TCRdb's assignment of TRBD2 cannot be checked, as there is no DNA. Germline CDR1 SNHLY, CDR2 FYNNEI. This CDR3 contains 13 residues. CDR3 protein: CASNRGPGYEQYF.

J is TRBJ1-1 and V is TRBV11-3. This CDR3 comprises 15 residues. Per germline, CDR1 SGHNT and CDR2 YENEEA. The CDR3 sequence is CASSPGGGLNTEAFF.

The gene calls are TRBV15 and TRBJ2-2. This CDR3 is 14 amino acids long. Germline V gene data show CDR1 as LNHNV and CDR2 as YYDKDF (reference sequence). CDR3 in amino acids: CATSRDPTTGELFF.

This rearrangement joins TRBV3-1 to TRBJ2-7. The CDR3 is 15 amino acids. Germline CDR1 and CDR2: LGHDT and YNNKEL (reference sequence). The chain's CDR3 is CASSQESALIYEQYF.

This CDR3 reads CASSSGHLFSGANVLTF. The rearrangement uses TRBV7-3 and TRBJ2-6; without DNA, the TCRdb call of TRBD1 cannot be checked. CDR1 and CDR2 (germline): SGHTA, FQGTGA. The CDR3 spans 17 residues. The whole variable domain, filled in from reference TRBV7-3 and TRBJ2-6, reads GAGVSQTPSNKVTEKGKYVELRCDPISGHTALYWYRQSLGQGPEFLIYFQGTGAADDSGLPNDRFFAVRPEGSVSTLKIQRTERGDSAVYLCASSSGHLFSGANVLTFGAGSRLTVL.

V gene TRBV23-1 combines with J gene TRBJ1-2. TRBV23-1 is given ORF status, its function remaining uncertain. This CDR3 comprises 15 residues. The chain's CDR3 is CASSQERITNYGYTF.

The rearrangement joins TRBV28 to TRBJ1-1; TCRdb picks TRBD1, but there is no DNA to check that call. The CDR3 extends over 15 amino acids. Per the germline V gene, CDR1 is MDHEN and CDR2 is SYDVKM. The CDR3: CASSFRGLLNTEAFF.

The V gene is TRBV29-1, the J gene TRBJ2-1; no DNA is available, so the TRBD2 call from TCRdb remains unchecked. CDR3 length: 13 residues. Per germline, CDR1 SQVTM and CDR2 ANQGSEA. CDR3: CSVTSGFVYEQFF.

This chain joins TRBV10-3 and TRBJ2-3; TCRdb's D call, TRBD1, is unchecked because there is no DNA. Germline V lookup: CDR1 ENHRY, CDR2 SYGVKD. This CDR3 is built from 12 residues. The CDR3 sequence is CAIRTGQDTQYF.

The rearrangement uses TRBV29-1 and TRBJ2-3; TCRdb picks TRBD1, but there is no DNA to check that call. The CDR3 sequence is 13 residues long. Germline V gene lookup returns CDR1 SQVTM and CDR2 ANQGSEA. This CDR3 reads CTVPGPEERTQYF.

The chain joins TRBV4-1 to TRBJ2-1; no DNA is available, so the TRBD1 call from TCRdb remains unchecked. The CDR3 runs 16 residues. Germline V gene data show CDR1 as MGHRA and CDR2 as YSYEKL. The CDR3 reads CASSQDFGQGGDEQFF.

The chain links TRBV15 to TRBJ2-4; TCRdb picks TRBD2, but there is no DNA to check that call. This CDR3 has 13 residues. Germline CDR1 reads LNHNV; CDR2 reads YYDKDF (reference sequence). CDR3 loop: CATSATAKNIQYF. The whole variable domain, filled in from reference TRBV15 and TRBJ2-4, reads DAMVIQNPRYQVTQFGKPVTLSCSQTLNHNVMYWYQQKSSQAPKLLFHYYDKDFNNEADTPDNFQSRRPNTSFCFLDIRSPGLGDTAMYLCATSATAKNIQYFGAGTRLSVL.

This chain connects TRBV27 to TRBJ2-7; the D gene TCRdb calls, TRBD1, cannot be checked with no DNA. Germline CDR1 reads MNHEY; CDR2 reads SMNVEV (reference sequence). This CDR3 is built from 15 residues. CDR3 loop: CASTRRGGRAYEQYF.

The V gene is TRBV6-2 or TRBV6-3, the J gene TRBJ1-5; as DNA is missing, the TRBD1 call by TCRdb cannot be tested. This CDR3 has 14 residues. Germline V CDR1 and CDR2: MNHEY, SVGEGT. CDR3 sequence: CASSEDRLNQPQHF.

The chain carries TRBV12-3 or TRBV12-4 and TRBJ1-1; TCRdb's D call of TRBD1 is untestable without DNA. The CDR3 is made up of 14 amino acids. The CDR3: CASSTTGGWTEAFF.

This chain uses TRBV11-2 with TRBJ2-7; there is no DNA to check the TCRdb D call of TRBD1. The CDR3 contains 15 residues. Looked up from germline, CDR1 is SGHAT and CDR2 is FQNNGV. CDR3 region: CASSLGSRGSYEQYF.

The CDR3 loop reads CASSESSGRTYEQYF. The rearrangement links TRBV10-2 to TRBJ2-7; TCRdb reports TRBD2, a call that lacks DNA to check it against. The CDR3 is 15 amino acids. The germline gives CDR1 WSHSY, CDR2 SAAADI.

The V call is TRBV24-1, the J call TRBJ1-2. Germline lookup yields CDR1 KGHDR and CDR2 SFDVKD. This CDR3 is 13 amino acids long. The CDR3 loop reads CATSDGDTYGYTF.

The chain recombines TRBV28 with TRBJ2-2; the D call from TCRdb, TRBD2, cannot be confirmed without DNA. Germline loops: CDR1 MDHEN, CDR2 SYDVKM. This CDR3 is built from 12 residues. CDR3 loop: CASSPAGTGELF. The whole variable domain, remainder taken from reference TRBV28 and TRBJ2-2, is DVKVTQSSRYLVKRTGEKVFLECVQDMDHENMFWYRQDPGLGLRLIYFSYDVKMKEKGDIPEGYSVSREKKERFSLILESASTNQTSMYLCASSPAGTGELFGEGSRLTVL.

The chain's CDR3 is CASSSLNRGRNTGELFF. This sequence joins TRBV7-2 and TRBJ2-2; TCRdb calls TRBD1, which cannot be checked without DNA. Germline V gene data show CDR1 as SGHTA and CDR2 as FQGNSA. The CDR3 sequence is 17 residues long.

V gene TRBV13 combines with J gene TRBJ2-3. CDR1 and CDR2 (germline): PRHDT, FYEKMQ (reference sequence). The CDR3 runs to 14 residues. The CDR3 region is CASSFVERRDTQYF.

V usage is TRBV9 and J usage is TRBJ2-7. This CDR3 region has 13 residues. The V gene's germline CDR1 is SGDLS and CDR2 YYNGEE. The chain's CDR3 is CASSVEGSYEQYF.